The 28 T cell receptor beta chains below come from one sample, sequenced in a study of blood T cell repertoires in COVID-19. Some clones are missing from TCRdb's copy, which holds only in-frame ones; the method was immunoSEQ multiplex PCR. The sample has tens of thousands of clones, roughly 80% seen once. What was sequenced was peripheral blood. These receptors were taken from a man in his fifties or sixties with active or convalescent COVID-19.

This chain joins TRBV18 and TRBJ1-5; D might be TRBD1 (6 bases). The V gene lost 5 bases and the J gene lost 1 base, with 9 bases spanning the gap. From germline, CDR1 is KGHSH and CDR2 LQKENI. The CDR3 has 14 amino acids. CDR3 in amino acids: CASSFDRSNQPQHF. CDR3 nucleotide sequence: TGTGCCAGCTCATTCGACAGGAGCAATCAGCCCCAGCATTTT.

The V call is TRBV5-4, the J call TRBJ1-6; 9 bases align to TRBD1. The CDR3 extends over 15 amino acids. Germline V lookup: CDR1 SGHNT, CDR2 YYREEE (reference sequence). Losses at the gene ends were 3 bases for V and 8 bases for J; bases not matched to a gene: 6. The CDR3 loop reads CASSWGTGMDSPLHF. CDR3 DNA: TGTGCCAGCAGCTGGGGGACAGGGATGGATTCACCCCTCCACTTT.

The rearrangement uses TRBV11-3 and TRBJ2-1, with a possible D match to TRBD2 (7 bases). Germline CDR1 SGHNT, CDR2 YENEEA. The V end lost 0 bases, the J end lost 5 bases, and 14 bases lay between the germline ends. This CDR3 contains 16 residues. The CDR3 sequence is CASSLEGEGTHNEQFF. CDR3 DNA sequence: TGTGCCAGCAGCTTAGAGGGGGAGGGGACACACAATGAGCAGTTCTTC.

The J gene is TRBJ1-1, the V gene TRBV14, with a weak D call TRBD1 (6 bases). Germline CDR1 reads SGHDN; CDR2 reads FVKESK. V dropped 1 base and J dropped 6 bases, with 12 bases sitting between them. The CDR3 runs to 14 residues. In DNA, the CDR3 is TGTGCCAGCAGCCAAGTTCAGGGGAGGGCTGAAGCTTTCTTT. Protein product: CASSQVQGRAEAFF.

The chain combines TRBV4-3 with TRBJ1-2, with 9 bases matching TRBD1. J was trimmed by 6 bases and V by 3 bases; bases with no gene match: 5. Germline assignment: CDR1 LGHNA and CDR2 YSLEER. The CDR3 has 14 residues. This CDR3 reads CASSQRQGVHGYTF. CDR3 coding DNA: TGCGCCAGCAGCCAGCGACAGGGGGTCCATGGCTACACCTTC.

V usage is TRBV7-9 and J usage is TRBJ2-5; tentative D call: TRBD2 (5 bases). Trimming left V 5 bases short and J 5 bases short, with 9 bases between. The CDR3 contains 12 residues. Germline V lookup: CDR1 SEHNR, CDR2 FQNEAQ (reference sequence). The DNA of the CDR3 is TGTGCCAGCAGCCCTAGGGAGGAGACCCAGTACTTC. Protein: CASSPREETQYF.

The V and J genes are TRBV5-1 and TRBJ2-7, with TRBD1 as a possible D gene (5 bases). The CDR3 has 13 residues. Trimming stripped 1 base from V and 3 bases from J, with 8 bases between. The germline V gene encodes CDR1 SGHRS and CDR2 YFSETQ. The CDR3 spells CASSLSQGYEQYF. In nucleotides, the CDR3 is TGCGCCAGCAGCTTGTCCCAGGGCTACGAGCAGTACTTC.

CDR3 amino acids: CASSIRTGRWNTEAFF. CDR3 bases: TGTGCCAGCAGCATCCGGACAGGGCGGTGGAACACTGAAGCTTTCTTT. The chain couples TRBV13 to TRBJ1-1; 8 positions match TRBD1. This CDR3 has 16 amino acids. V lost 5 bases to trimming and J lost 1 base; unmatched junction nucleotides: 9. Looked up from germline, CDR1 is PRHDT and CDR2 is FYEKMQ (reference sequence).

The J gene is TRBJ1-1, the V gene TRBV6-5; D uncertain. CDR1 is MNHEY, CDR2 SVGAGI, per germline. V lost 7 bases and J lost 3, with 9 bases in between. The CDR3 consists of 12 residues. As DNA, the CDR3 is TGTGCCAGCAAGGCCGGGTACACTGAAGCTTTCTTT. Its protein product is CASKAGYTEAFF.

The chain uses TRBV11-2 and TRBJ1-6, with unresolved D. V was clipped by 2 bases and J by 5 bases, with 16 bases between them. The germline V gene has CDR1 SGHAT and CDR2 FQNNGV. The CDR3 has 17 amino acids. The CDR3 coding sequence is TGTGCCAGCAGCTTAATTTCGCGACATCTTAATAATTCACCCCTCCACTTT. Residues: CASSLISRHLNNSPLHF.

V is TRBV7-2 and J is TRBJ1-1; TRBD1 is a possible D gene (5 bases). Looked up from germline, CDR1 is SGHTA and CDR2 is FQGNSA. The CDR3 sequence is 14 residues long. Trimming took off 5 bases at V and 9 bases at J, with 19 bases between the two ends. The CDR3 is CASSPNPGGSQAFF. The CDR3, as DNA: TGTGCCAGCAGCCCCAACCCGGGGGGGTCGCAAGCTTTCTTT.

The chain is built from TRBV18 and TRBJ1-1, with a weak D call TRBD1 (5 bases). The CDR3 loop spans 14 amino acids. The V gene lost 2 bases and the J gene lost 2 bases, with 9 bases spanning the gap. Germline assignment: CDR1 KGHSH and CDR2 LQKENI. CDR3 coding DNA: TGTGCCAGCTCACCAGGGGCTCATAACACTGAAGCTTTCTTT. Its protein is CASSPGAHNTEAFF.

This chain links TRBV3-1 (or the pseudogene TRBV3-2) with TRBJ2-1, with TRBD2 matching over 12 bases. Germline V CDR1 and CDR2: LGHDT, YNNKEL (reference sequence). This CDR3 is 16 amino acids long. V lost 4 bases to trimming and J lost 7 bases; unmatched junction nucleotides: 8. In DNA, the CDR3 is TGTGCCAGCAGCCCTCTACTAGCGGGGGGTCGGAATGAGCAGTTCTTC. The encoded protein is CASSPLLAGGRNEQFF.

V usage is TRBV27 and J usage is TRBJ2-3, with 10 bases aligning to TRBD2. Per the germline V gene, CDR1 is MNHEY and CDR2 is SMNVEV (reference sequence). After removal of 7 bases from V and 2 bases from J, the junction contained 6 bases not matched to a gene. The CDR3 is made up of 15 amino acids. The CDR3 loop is CASMILAGATDTQYF. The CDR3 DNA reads TGTGCCAGCATGATCCTAGCGGGGGCCACAGATACGCAGTATTTT.

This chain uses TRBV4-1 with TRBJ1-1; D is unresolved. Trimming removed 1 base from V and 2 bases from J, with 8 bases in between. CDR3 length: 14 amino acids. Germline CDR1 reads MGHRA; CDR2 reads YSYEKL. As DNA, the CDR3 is TGCGCCAGCAGCCAAGGAATACTTAACACTGAAGCTTTCTTT. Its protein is CASSQGILNTEAFF.

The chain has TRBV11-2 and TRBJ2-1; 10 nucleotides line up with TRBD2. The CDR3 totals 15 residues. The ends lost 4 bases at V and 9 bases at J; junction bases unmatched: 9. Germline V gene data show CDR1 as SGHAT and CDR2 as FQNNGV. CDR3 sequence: CASSSGIAGGTEQFF. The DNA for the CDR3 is TGTGCCAGCAGCTCGGGTATAGCGGGGGGCACTGAGCAGTTCTTC.

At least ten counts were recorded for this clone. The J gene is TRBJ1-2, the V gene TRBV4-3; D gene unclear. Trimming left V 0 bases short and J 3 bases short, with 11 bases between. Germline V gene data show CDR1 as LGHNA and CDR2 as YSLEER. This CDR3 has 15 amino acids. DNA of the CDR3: TGCGCCAGCAGCCAAGAGGCGGCGAGAGACTATGGCTACACCTTC. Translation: CASSQEAARDYGYTF.

CDR3 bases: TGTGCCAGCAGCGCCTTACAGGGTGAGGCTTTCTTT. Amino acid sequence: CASSALQGEAFF. J is TRBJ1-1 and V is TRBV12-3 or TRBV12-4, with a possible D match to TRBD1 (6 bases). This CDR3 spans 12 amino acids. V dropped 6 bases and J dropped 11 bases, with 16 bases sitting between them.

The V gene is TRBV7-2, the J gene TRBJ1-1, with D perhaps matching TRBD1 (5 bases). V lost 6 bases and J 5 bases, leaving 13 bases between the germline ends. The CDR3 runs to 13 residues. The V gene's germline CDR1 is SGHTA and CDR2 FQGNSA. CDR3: CASSSTQGTEAFF. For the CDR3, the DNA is TGTGCCAGCAGTTCAACCCAGGGAACTGAAGCTTTCTTT.

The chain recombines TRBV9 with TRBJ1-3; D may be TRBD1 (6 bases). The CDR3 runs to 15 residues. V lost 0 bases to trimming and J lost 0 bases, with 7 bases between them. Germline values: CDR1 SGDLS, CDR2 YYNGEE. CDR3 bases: TGTGCCAGCAGCGTAGGCAGGGGCTCTGGAAACACCATATATTTT. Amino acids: CASSVGRGSGNTIYF.

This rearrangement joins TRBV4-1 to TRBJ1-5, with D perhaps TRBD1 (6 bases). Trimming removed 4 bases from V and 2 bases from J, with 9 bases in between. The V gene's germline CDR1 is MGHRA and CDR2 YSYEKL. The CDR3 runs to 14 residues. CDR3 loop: CASSPGAGNQPQHF. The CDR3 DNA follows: TGCGCCAGCAGCCCAGGGGCGGGCAATCAGCCCCAGCATTTT.

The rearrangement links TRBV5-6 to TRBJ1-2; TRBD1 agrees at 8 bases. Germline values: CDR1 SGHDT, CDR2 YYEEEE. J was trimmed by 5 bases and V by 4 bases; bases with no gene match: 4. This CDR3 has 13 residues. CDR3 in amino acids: CASSRTGGYGYTF. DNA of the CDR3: TGTGCCAGCAGCCGTACAGGGGGGTATGGCTACACCTTC.

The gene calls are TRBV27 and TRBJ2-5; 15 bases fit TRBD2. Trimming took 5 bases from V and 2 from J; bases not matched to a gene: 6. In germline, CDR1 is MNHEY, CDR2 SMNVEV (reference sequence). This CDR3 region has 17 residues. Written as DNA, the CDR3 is TGTGCCAGCAGTACCGGACTAGCGGGGGGGGAGCAAGAGACCCAGTACTTC. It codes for CASSTGLAGGEQETQYF.

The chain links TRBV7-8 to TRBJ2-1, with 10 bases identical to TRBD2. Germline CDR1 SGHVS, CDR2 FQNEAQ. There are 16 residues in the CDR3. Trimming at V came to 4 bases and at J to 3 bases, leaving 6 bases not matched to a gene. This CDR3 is CASSSLASGGYNEQFF. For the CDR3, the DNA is TGTGCCAGCAGCTCCCTCGCTAGCGGGGGCTACAATGAGCAGTTCTTC.

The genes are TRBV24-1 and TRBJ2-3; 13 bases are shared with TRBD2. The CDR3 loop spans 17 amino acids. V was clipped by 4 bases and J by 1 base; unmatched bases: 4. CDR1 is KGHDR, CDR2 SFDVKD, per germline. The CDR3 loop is CATSDPGLAGGTDTQYF. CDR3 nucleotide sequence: TGTGCCACCAGTGACCCTGGACTAGCGGGGGGCACAGATACGCAGTATTTT.

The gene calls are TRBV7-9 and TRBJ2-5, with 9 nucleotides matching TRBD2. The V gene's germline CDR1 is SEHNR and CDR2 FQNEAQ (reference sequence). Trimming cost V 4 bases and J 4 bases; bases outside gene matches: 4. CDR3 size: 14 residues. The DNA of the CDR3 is TGTGCCAGCAGCTGGACTAGCGCCAGAGAGACCCAGTACTTC. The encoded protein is CASSWTSARETQYF.

The CDR3 loop reads CASSLAAGLTGELFF. DNA of the CDR3: TGTGCCAGCAGCTTAGCCGCAGGGCTAACCGGGGAGCTGTTTTTT. The chain recombines TRBV7-9 with TRBJ2-2, with D perhaps matching TRBD1 (5 bases). This CDR3 is built from 15 residues. V lost 0 bases and J lost 5, with 10 bases in between. CDR1 is SEHNR, CDR2 FQNEAQ, per germline (reference sequence).

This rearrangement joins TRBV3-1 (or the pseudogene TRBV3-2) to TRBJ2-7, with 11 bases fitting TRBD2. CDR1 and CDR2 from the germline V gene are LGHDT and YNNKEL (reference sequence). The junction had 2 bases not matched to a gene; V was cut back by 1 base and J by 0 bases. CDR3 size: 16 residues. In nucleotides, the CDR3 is TGTGCCAGCAGCCAAGGACTAGCGGGGAACTCCTACGAGCAGTACTTC. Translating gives CASSQGLAGNSYEQYF.